This passage covers 15 T cell receptor beta chains from one sample sequenced in a study of blood T cell repertoires in COVID-19. Generated by immunoSEQ multiplex PCR, the TCRdb table keeps only in-frame clones and is missing some. The data hold 36,000 or so clones, with 90% observed a single time. Sequencing was carried out using peripheral blood. Receptors were obtained from a human donor in a cohort sampled during active COVID-19.

The chain is built from TRBV9 and TRBJ1-6; D ambiguous. This CDR3 has 13 amino acids. Trimming shortened V by 1 base and J by 7 bases, and 6 bases separated the two germline ends. Germline CDR1 reads SGDLS; CDR2 reads YYNGEE. The CDR3 here is CASSVRENSPLHF. The CDR3 nucleotides read TGTGCCAGCAGCGTAAGAGAGAATTCACCCCTCCACTTT.

The V gene is TRBV1, the J gene TRBJ1-5. TRBV1 is a pseudogene. The CDR3 totals 14 residues. The CDR3 coding sequence is TGCACCAGCAGCCAAGGAGTTAGCAATCAGCCCCAGCATTTT. Amino acids: CTSSQGVSNQPQHF.

The chain employs TRBV19 and TRBJ2-4; D is perhaps TRBD2 (5 bases). Germline-derived CDR1 and CDR2 are LNHDA and SQIVND (reference sequence). V was shortened by 4 bases and J by 0 bases, with 16 bases between the two germline ends. CDR3 length: 17 amino acids. CDR3 sequence (DNA): TGTGCCAGTAGTAGCTTTAGCAGCGGAATAGCCAAAAACATTCAGTACTTC. Its translation: CASSSFSSGIAKNIQYF.

This chain connects TRBV27 to TRBJ1-5; D is ambiguous. The CDR3 consists of 14 residues. V lost 5 bases and J lost 6, with 14 bases in between. Germline values: CDR1 MNHEY, CDR2 SMNVEV (reference sequence). The CDR3 spells CASSPFRGGQPQHF. The DNA for the CDR3 is TGTGCCAGCAGTCCCTTCCGGGGTGGTCAGCCCCAGCATTTT.

J is TRBJ2-2 and V is TRBV14, with D hard to call. Trimming took off 0 bases at V and 4 bases at J, with 6 bases between the two ends. CDR3 length: 14 residues. The germline gives CDR1 SGHDN, CDR2 FVKESK. CDR3 DNA sequence: TGTGCCAGCAGCCAAGAACAGTCCACCGGGGAGCTGTTTTTT. Encoded protein: CASSQEQSTGELFF.

The chain uses TRBV5-4 and TRBJ2-3, with a tentative D call TRBD2 (6 bases). V was trimmed by 1 base and J by 1 base, leaving 10 bases between them. CDR1 is SGHNT, CDR2 YYREEE, per germline (reference sequence). The CDR3 consists of 15 residues. The CDR3 reads CASSLPGSGTDTQYF. The CDR3 DNA follows: TGTGCCAGCAGCTTGCCCGGGAGTGGCACAGATACGCAGTATTTT.

The V gene is TRBV24-1, the J gene TRBJ2-7; TRBD2 matches 8 bases. The CDR3 totals 16 residues. J gave up 6 bases and V 3 bases, and 12 bases lay outside the gene matches. CDR1 is KGHDR and CDR2 is SFDVKD in the germline V gene. In nucleotides, the CDR3 is TGTGCCACCAGTGATAGTCCGGATAGGGCGGGAGGCGAGCAGTACTTC. Translating gives CATSDSPDRAGGEQYF.

This chain links TRBV7-8 with TRBJ1-5; D may be TRBD1 (6 bases). Germline lookup yields CDR1 SGHVS and CDR2 FQNEAQ. Trimming cost V 2 bases and J 10 bases, with 15 bases left between them. The CDR3 consists of 14 residues. CDR3 nucleotides: TGTGCCAGCAGCTTATCAGGGGCCCTGGGACCCCAGCATTTT. It specifies CASSLSGALGPQHF. Full variable domain (rest looked up from reference TRBV7-8 and TRBJ1-5): GAGVSQSPRYKVAKRGQDVALRCDPISGHVSLFWYQQALGQGPEFLTYFQNEAQLDKSGLPSDRFFAERPEGSVSTLKIQRTQQEDSAVYLCASSLSGALGPQHFGDGTRLSIL.

V and J are TRBV5-1 and TRBJ2-5; TRBD2 is a possible D gene (6 bases). The CDR3 has 14 amino acids. V was clipped by 3 bases and J by 1 base, with 10 bases between them. The germline CDR1 and CDR2 sequences are SGHRS and YFSETQ. CDR3 amino acids: CASSYQAGQETQYF. CDR3 coding DNA: TGCGCCAGCAGCTATCAAGCGGGCCAAGAGACCCAGTACTTC.

The rearrangement links TRBV3-1 (or the pseudogene TRBV3-2) to TRBJ2-3, with 11 bases aligning to TRBD2. CDR3 length equals 15 residues. Looked up from germline, CDR1 is LGHDT and CDR2 is YNNKEL (reference sequence). Trimming cost V 1 base and J 8 bases; bases outside gene matches: 5. The CDR3, as DNA: TGTGCCAGCAGCCAAGGAATAGCGGGAGGGGTTACGCAGTATTTT. It yields the protein CASSQGIAGGVTQYF.

As for this clone: Other nucleotide sequences in the sample specify the same CDR3. The chain recombines TRBV18 with TRBJ2-3; 10 nucleotides align to TRBD2. V was clipped by 3 bases and J by 1 base; unmatched bases: 1. Germline V lookup: CDR1 KGHSH, CDR2 LQKENI. There are 15 residues in the CDR3. The CDR3 bases are TGTGCCAGCTCACCTCTAGCGGGGGGCACAGATACGCAGTATTTT. Encoded protein: CASSPLAGGTDTQYF.

This chain uses TRBV28 with TRBJ2-7; D perhaps matches TRBD2 (7 bases). CDR1 and CDR2 (germline): MDHEN, SYDVKM. V shed 6 bases and J shed 6 bases, with 18 bases lying between them. The CDR3 extends over 14 amino acids. The CDR3 bases are TGTGCCAGCAGGCCGGGACTACAGGGATCCGAGCAGTACTTC. As protein: CASRPGLQGSEQYF.

The rearrangement joins TRBV24-1 to TRBJ2-3; 11 bases map to TRBD2. Unmatched junction bases numbered 6, after V lost 6 bases and J lost 5 bases. Germline V gives CDR1 KGHDR, CDR2 SFDVKD. This CDR3 is built from 15 residues. For the CDR3, the DNA is TGTGCCACCAGTCTTAGCGGGAGGGCCCAAGATACGCAGTATTTT. It specifies CATSLSGRAQDTQYF.

The V gene is TRBV28, the J gene TRBJ1-1, with a possible D match to TRBD1 (5 bases). This CDR3 contains 13 residues. Between the trimmed V and J ends, which lost 3 bases and 1 base, there was a span of 6 bases. The germline gives CDR1 MDHEN, CDR2 SYDVKM. The CDR3 DNA reads TGTGCCAGCAGTTTCGACAGGAACACTGAAGCTTTCTTT. Protein: CASSFDRNTEAFF.

The chain employs TRBV5-5 and TRBJ2-7; 7 bases agree with TRBD1. After removal of 4 bases from V and 2 bases from J, the junction contained 9 bases not matched to a gene. The germline V gene has CDR1 SGHKS and CDR2 YYEKEE (reference sequence). There are 15 residues in the CDR3. For the CDR3, the DNA is TGTGCCAGCAGCCCCTGGGGGACAGCCGCCTACGAGCAGTACTTC. Amino acids: CASSPWGTAAYEQYF.